Following are 25 T cell receptor beta chains from one sample sequenced in a study of blood T cell repertoires in COVID-19. The protocol was immunoSEQ multiplex PCR, while the TCRdb copy is restricted to in-frame clones and leaves out a portion. The profile shows about 130,000 clones, around 89% of them singletons. Sequencing was performed on peripheral blood. These receptors were taken from a man in his fifties or sixties with COVID-19, enrolled during active disease.

This sequence joins TRBV10-3 and TRBJ1-3, with TRBD1 as a possible D gene (5 bases). Germline assignment: CDR1 ENHRY and CDR2 SYGVKD. Trimming took off 3 bases at V and 4 bases at J, with 16 bases between the two ends. This CDR3 contains 16 residues. Here the CDR3 DNA reads TGTGCCATCAGTGACATGGTTGTGAAGGGGGGAAACACCATATATTTT. Residues: CAISDMVVKGGNTIYF.

The J gene is TRBJ2-3, the V gene TRBV27, with 15 bases matching TRBD2. V dropped 4 bases and J dropped 0; count of bases not matched to a gene: 5. Germline V gene lookup returns CDR1 MNHEY and CDR2 SMNVEV (reference sequence). The CDR3 totals 18 residues. Written as DNA, the CDR3 is TGTGCCAGCAGTTCGGGACTAGCGGGGGGACCTAGCACAGATACGCAGTATTTT. It specifies CASSSGLAGGPSTDTQYF.

The chain recombines TRBV9 with TRBJ1-4; D unresolved. V gave up 3 bases and J gave up 4 bases, with 10 bases separating them. In germline, CDR1 is SGDLS, CDR2 YYNGEE. The CDR3 has 14 residues. The CDR3 is CASSGKQYNEKLFF. CDR3 DNA: TGTGCCAGCAGCGGAAAACAGTATAATGAAAAACTGTTTTTT.

This clone came up a few times. The J gene is TRBJ1-3, the V gene TRBV12-3 or TRBV12-4; perhaps TRBD1 as D (5 bases). The length of the CDR3 is 12 residues. Deletions cut 1 base from V and 8 bases from J, with 6 bases between. The CDR3 nucleotides read TGTGCCAGCAGTTTAGGGGGGGACACCATATATTTT. Amino acids: CASSLGGDTIYF.

The chain carries TRBV13 and TRBJ1-5, with D possibly matching TRBD1 (6 bases). CDR1 and CDR2 from the germline V gene are PRHDT and FYEKMQ (reference sequence). With 0 bases removed from V and 3 bases from J, the gap between germline ends came to 18 bases. CDR3 length: 18 residues. This CDR3 reads CASSLGRGSNLHNQPQHF. The CDR3, as DNA: TGTGCCAGCAGCTTAGGCAGGGGAAGCAACCTTCACAATCAGCCCCAGCATTTT.

The chain employs TRBV3-1 (or the pseudogene TRBV3-2) and TRBJ1-3; the D is unclear. V was cut by 1 base and J by 0 bases, with 13 bases left in between. CDR1 is LGHDT, CDR2 YNNKEL, per germline (reference sequence). This CDR3 spans 17 amino acids. CDR3 in amino acids: CASSQARARVSGNTIYF. In DNA, the CDR3 is TGTGCCAGCAGCCAAGCCCGGGCGAGGGTCTCTGGAAACACCATATATTTT.

The sample holds a few counts of this clone. The chain combines TRBV3-1 (or the pseudogene TRBV3-2) with TRBJ1-5, with a tentative D call TRBD1 (6 bases). Trimming cost V 2 bases and J 5 bases, with 10 bases left between them. Germline assignment: CDR1 LGHDT and CDR2 YNNKEL (reference sequence). The CDR3 has 14 residues. The CDR3 protein is CASSQSGGYQPQHF. DNA for the CDR3: TGTGCCAGCAGCCAATCGGGGGGCTATCAGCCCCAGCATTTT.

This clone turned up a few times. The V call is TRBV3-1 (or the pseudogene TRBV3-2), the J call TRBJ1-5; 9 nucleotides agree with TRBD1. Germline CDR1 is LGHDT and CDR2 is YNNKEL (reference sequence). Trimming cost V 1 base and J 5 bases; bases outside gene matches: 0. The CDR3 has 14 residues. CDR3 DNA sequence: TGTGCCAGCAGCCAAGGGACAGGGGATCAGCCCCAGCATTTT. Residues: CASSQGTGDQPQHF.

J is TRBJ1-5 and V is TRBV19, with 7 bases identical to TRBD1. The CDR3 is 13 residues long. V was pared by 9 bases and J by 4 bases, with 6 bases of the junction left unmatched. The germline gives CDR1 LNHDA, CDR2 SQIVND (reference sequence). The CDR3 coding sequence is TGTGCCAGCCGGGACAGCCAAAATCAGCCCCAGCATTTT. This gives the protein CASRDSQNQPQHF. The full variable domain, in which reference TRBV19 and TRBJ1-5 provide the parts outside the CDR3, is DGGITQSPKYLFRKEGQNVTLSCEQNLNHDAMYWYRQDPGQGLRLIYYSQIVNDFQKGDIAEGYSVSREKKESFPLTVTSAQKNPTAFYLCASRDSQNQPQHFGDGTRLSIL.

The J gene is TRBJ1-1, the V gene TRBV7-8, with 9 bases that match TRBD1. The CDR3 consists of 13 residues. The ends lost 7 bases at V and 3 bases at J; junction bases unmatched: 3. Germline lookup yields CDR1 SGHVS and CDR2 FQNEAQ. The CDR3 region is CASTTGGYTEAFF. The CDR3 coding sequence is TGTGCCAGCACAACAGGGGGCTACACTGAAGCTTTCTTT.

The chain joins TRBV7-2 to TRBJ2-7, with TRBD1 identical over 9 bases. Germline loops: CDR1 SGHTA, CDR2 FQGNSA. This CDR3 is 15 amino acids long. V lost 4 bases, J lost 3 bases, and 7 bases stayed unmatched. CDR3 residues: CASSSPGQGHYEQYF. DNA of the CDR3: TGTGCCAGCAGCTCGCCGGGACAGGGTCACTACGAGCAGTACTTC.

The chain carries TRBV7-8 and TRBJ1-2, with D possibly matching TRBD1 (6 bases). The CDR3 has 13 amino acids. V lost 5 bases, J lost 8 bases, and 15 bases lay in between. Looked up from germline, CDR1 is SGHVS and CDR2 is FQNEAQ. CDR3 sequence reads: CASSTFTGNGYTF. The CDR3 bases are TGTGCCAGCAGCACCTTTACAGGGAACGGCTACACCTTC.

The chain couples TRBV18 to TRBJ2-5; TRBD1 matches 7 bases. The CDR3 totals 13 residues. V was pared by 2 bases and J by 3 bases, with 0 bases of the junction left unmatched. Germline V gives CDR1 KGHSH, CDR2 LQKENI. Here the CDR3 DNA reads TGTGCCAGCTCACCAGACAGGGAAGAGACCCAGTACTTC. Its translation is CASSPDREETQYF.

This rearrangement joins TRBV5-6 to TRBJ2-7; 10 bases are shared with TRBD2. CDR3 length: 15 amino acids. Losses at the gene ends were 4 bases for V and 2 bases for J; bases not matched to a gene: 6. The germline V gene has CDR1 SGHDT and CDR2 YYEEEE. CDR3 sequence: CASSALAGAPYEQYF. The CDR3 DNA reads as TGTGCCAGCAGCGCCCTAGCGGGGGCTCCCTACGAGCAGTACTTC.

The V and J genes are TRBV21-1 and TRBJ1-1; TRBD1 was called by the table and not checked on the DNA. TRBV21-1 is a pseudogene. The CDR3 length is 15 residues. CDR3 in DNA: TGTGCCAGCAGCACTATCGGGACAGGGTCGACTGAAGCTTTCTTT. This translates into CASSTIGTGSTEAFF.

This rearrangement joins TRBV6-1 to TRBJ2-7, with TRBD1 matching over 8 bases. The trim removed 3 bases at V and 2 bases at J, leaving 15 bases unmatched. CDR3 length: 18 amino acids. Germline CDR1 MNHNS, CDR2 SASEGT. Here the CDR3 reads CASSESRFRDRLTYEQYF. In DNA, the CDR3 is TGTGCCAGCAGTGAGAGCAGATTCCGGGACAGGTTAACCTACGAGCAGTACTTC.

The rearrangement joins TRBV24-1 to TRBJ1-5; TRBD1 agrees at 11 bases. Germline V gene lookup returns CDR1 KGHDR and CDR2 SFDVKD. CDR3 size: 16 residues. Losses at the gene ends were 3 bases for V and 3 bases for J; bases not matched to a gene: 3. The CDR3 region is CATSDGTGGHNQPQHF. The CDR3 nucleotides are TGTGCCACCAGTGATGGGACAGGGGGGCACAATCAGCCCCAGCATTTT.

The V gene is TRBV7-2, the J gene TRBJ2-2; 12 nucleotides line up with TRBD1. The junction had 5 bases not matched to a gene; V was cut back by 2 bases and J by 4 bases. Per germline, CDR1 SGHTA and CDR2 FQGNSA. The CDR3 length is 17 residues. Written as DNA, the CDR3 is TGTGCCAGCAGCTTAATGGGACAGGGGGCTCTCACCGGGGAGCTGTTTTTT. It encodes CASSLMGQGALTGELFF. The entire variable domain, with the rest obtained from reference TRBV7-2 and TRBJ2-2, is as follows: GAGVSQSPSNKVTEKGKDVELRCDPISGHTALYWYRQSLGQGLEFLIYFQGNSAPDKSGLPSDRFSAERTGGSVSTLTIQRTQQEDSAVYLCASSLMGQGALTGELFFGEGSRLTVL.

The chain carries TRBV30 and TRBJ1-3; D not resolved. V was clipped by 3 bases and J by 0 bases, with 12 bases between them. Germline V gene sequence: CDR1 GTSNPN, CDR2 SVGIG (reference sequence). The CDR3 spans 15 residues. CDR3 in amino acids: CAWRNDIFSGNTIYF. CDR3 sequence (DNA): TGTGCCTGGAGGAACGACATTTTCTCTGGAAACACCATATATTTT.

This chain joins TRBV6-5 and TRBJ2-3; D is perhaps TRBD2 (5 bases). V lost 2 bases and J 5 bases, leaving 11 bases between the germline ends. This CDR3 comprises 14 residues. Germline V gene lookup returns CDR1 MNHEY and CDR2 SVGAGI. CDR3 sequence (DNA): TGTGCCAGCAGTTACGAGGGCGTCGAAGATACGCAGTATTTT. It yields the protein CASSYEGVEDTQYF.

The J gene is TRBJ2-7, the V gene TRBV18; D is undetermined. V lost 0 bases and J 0 bases, leaving 6 bases between the germline ends. This CDR3 is 14 amino acids long. Looked up from germline, CDR1 is KGHSH and CDR2 is LQKENI. The CDR3 coding sequence is TGTGCCAGCTCACCACCTGTCAGCTCCTACGAGCAGTACTTC. Translating it yields CASSPPVSSYEQYF. The full variable domain, with the rest looked up from reference TRBV18 and TRBJ2-7, is NAGVMQNPRHLVRRRGQEARLRCSPMKGHSHVYWYRQLPEEGLKFMVYLQKENIIDESGMPKERFSAEFPKEGPSILRIQQVVRGDSAAYFCASSPPVSSYEQYFGPGTRLTVT.

This clone was seen a single time. The chain uses TRBV6-4 and TRBJ2-1; maybe TRBD1 (5 bases). Germline V CDR1 and CDR2: MRHNA, SNTAGT. The ends were cut back, 0 bases at V and 7 bases at J, with 10 bases in the middle. The CDR3 sequence is 14 residues long. The CDR3 loop is CASSDSWQGNEQFF. In nucleotides, the CDR3 is TGTGCCAGCAGTGACTCTTGGCAGGGAAATGAGCAGTTCTTC.

This chain connects TRBV19 to TRBJ2-6; no clear D gene. The ends were cut back, 7 bases at V and 0 bases at J, with 13 bases in the middle. The CDR3 runs to 16 residues. Germline V lookup: CDR1 LNHDA, CDR2 SQIVND (reference sequence). Written as DNA, the CDR3 is TGTGCCAGTAATCCCCAGCTAGACTCTGGGGCCAACGTCCTGACTTTC. As protein: CASNPQLDSGANVLTF.

The chain employs TRBV28 and TRBJ1-1, with 10 bases fitting TRBD1. Per germline, CDR1 MDHEN and CDR2 SYDVKM. V trimming: 6 bases; J trimming: 5 bases; junction bases outside the gene matches: 9. CDR3 size: 15 residues. CDR3 in amino acids: CASRAYRDRGTEAFF. DNA of the CDR3: TGTGCCAGCAGAGCTTACCGGGACAGGGGAACTGAAGCTTTCTTT.

The chain combines TRBV14 with TRBJ1-1, with D possibly matching TRBD1 (6 bases). V was trimmed by 0 bases and J by 10 bases, leaving 15 bases between them. Per germline, CDR1 SGHDN and CDR2 FVKESK. The CDR3 covers 14 residues. The CDR3 is CASSQDLAGDLAFF. The CDR3 DNA reads TGTGCCAGCAGCCAAGATTTGGCAGGGGATCTAGCTTTCTTT. Variable domain in full (rest from reference TRBV14 and TRBJ1-1): EAGVTQFPSHSVIEKGQTVTLRCDPISGHDNLYWYRRVMGKEIKFLLHFVKESKQDESGMPNNRFLAERTGGTYSTLKVQPAELEDSGVYFCASSQDLAGDLAFFGQGTRLTVV.